Each of the 18 T cell receptor beta chains below was sequenced from the same sample in a study of blood T cell repertoires in COVID-19. Clones were read by immunoSEQ multiplex PCR, and TCRdb kept only the in-frame ones, dropping some. The sample records some 200,000 clones, 94% being singletons. Sequencing was done on a sample of peripheral blood. Every receptor here comes from a man between 25 and 39 years old with COVID-19, enrolled during active disease.

The chain employs TRBV6-4 and TRBJ2-3; 15 bases are shared with TRBD2. Trimming removed 0 bases from V and 2 bases from J; junction bases left unmatched: 15. From germline, CDR1 is MRHNA and CDR2 SNTAGT. The CDR3 has 22 amino acids. The CDR3 nucleotides read TGTGCCAGCAGTGACTCGATCTACGCGACGCGGACTAGCGGGGGGGACACAGATACGCAGTATTTT. Translation gives CASSDSIYATRTSGGDTDTQYF.

The chain joins TRBV6-6 to TRBJ2-1; 10 nucleotides match TRBD2. Germline V gene sequence: CDR1 MNHNY, CDR2 SVGAGI (reference sequence). V was pared by 5 bases and J by 2 bases, with 9 bases of the junction left unmatched. The CDR3 totals 17 residues. The CDR3 DNA reads TGTGCCAGCAGTCATAGACTAGCGGGCCTTGCCTACAATGAGCAGTTCTTC. This gives the protein CASSHRLAGLAYNEQFF.

The chain has TRBV3-1 (or the pseudogene TRBV3-2) and TRBJ2-7; maybe TRBD2 (6 bases). Deletions cut 4 bases from V and 0 bases from J, with 13 bases between. Germline values: CDR1 LGHDT, CDR2 YNNKEL (reference sequence). The CDR3 consists of 15 residues. CDR3 amino acids: CASSLLRESSYEQYF. The CDR3 DNA reads as TGTGCCAGCAGCCTCCTCCGGGAGAGCTCCTACGAGCAGTACTTC.

The rearrangement joins TRBV9 to TRBJ1-3, with D perhaps matching TRBD1 (5 bases). The V end was cut by 4 bases, the J end by 0 bases, with 17 bases between. CDR3 size: 17 residues. Looked up from germline, CDR1 is SGDLS and CDR2 is YYNGEE. CDR3 region: CASSPSVDSTSGNTIYF. CDR3 in DNA: TGTGCCAGCAGCCCCTCCGTAGACAGTACCTCTGGAAACACCATATATTTT.

V is TRBV4-2 and J is TRBJ2-3; D gene uncertain. The CDR3 is 13 amino acids. Germline lookup yields CDR1 LGHNA and CDR2 YNFKEQ. V was pared by 0 bases and J by 4 bases, with 5 bases between. Here the CDR3 reads CASSQEAADTQYF. DNA for the CDR3: TGTGCCAGCAGCCAAGAGGCAGCAGATACGCAGTATTTT.

CDR3 amino acids: CASSPDLAGQGNSPLHF. The CDR3 nucleotides are TGTGCCAGCTCACCCGACCTCGCCGGACAGGGAAATTCACCCCTCCACTTT. J is TRBJ1-6 and V is TRBV18; 8 nucleotides align to TRBD1. This CDR3 has 17 amino acids. With V trimmed by 3 bases and J by 7 bases, 11 bases remained unmatched. CDR1 is KGHSH and CDR2 is LQKENI in the germline V gene.

The chain joins TRBV5-6 to TRBJ2-2; TRBD2 aligns across 7 bases. Germline CDR1 and CDR2: SGHDT and YYEEEE. The CDR3 extends over 16 amino acids. V dropped 4 bases and J dropped 2; count of bases not matched to a gene: 8. CDR3 DNA sequence: TGTGCCAGCAGCCCACCGGGACTAACCAACACCGGGGAGCTGTTTTTT. Residues: CASSPPGLTNTGELFF.

The genes are TRBV5-1 and TRBJ2-1, with 11 positions matching TRBD2. J gave up 7 bases and V 4 bases, and 7 bases lay outside the gene matches. Per the germline V gene, CDR1 is SGHRS and CDR2 is YFSETQ. This CDR3 is 15 amino acids long. This CDR3 is CASSRSGGAGNEQFF. In DNA form, the CDR3 reads TGCGCCAGCAGCCGTAGCGGGGGGGCCGGGAATGAGCAGTTCTTC.

This clone has a single count. The V gene is TRBV7-9, the J gene TRBJ1-4; the D is unclear. Germline values: CDR1 SEHNR, CDR2 FQNEAQ (reference sequence). Trimming cost V 5 bases and J 4 bases, with 23 bases left between them. The CDR3 totals 18 residues. The CDR3 sequence: CASSPKTRPLGGNEKLFF. The CDR3 DNA follows: TGTGCCAGCAGCCCAAAAACCCGCCCCCTAGGTGGTAATGAAAAACTGTTTTTT.

The rearrangement uses TRBV12-3 or TRBV12-4 and TRBJ1-2; D may be TRBD1 (6 bases). There are 13 residues in the CDR3. V dropped 4 bases and J dropped 8 bases, with 14 bases sitting between them. The DNA for the CDR3 is TGTGCCAGCAGTTCAACAGGGCTAGAAGGCTACACCTTC. Protein sequence: CASSSTGLEGYTF.

V gene TRBV19 combines with J gene TRBJ1-5; D may be TRBD1 (6 bases). Germline CDR1 reads LNHDA; CDR2 reads SQIVND (reference sequence). This CDR3 has 13 amino acids. Trimming removed 7 bases from V and 6 bases from J, with 13 bases in between. The CDR3 DNA reads as TGTGCCAGTACCCCGGGACACTCTCAGCCCCAGCATTTT. This encodes CASTPGHSQPQHF.

The chain combines TRBV11-2 with TRBJ1-5; 9 bases align to TRBD1. J gave up 5 bases and V 4 bases, and 6 bases lay outside the gene matches. CDR3 size: 15 residues. CDR1 is SGHAT, CDR2 FQNNGV, per germline. CDR3 sequence reads: CASSSGQGGDQPQHF. The CDR3 DNA follows: TGTGCCAGCAGCTCGGGACAGGGAGGGGATCAGCCCCAGCATTTT. Full variable domain (rest looked up from reference TRBV11-2 and TRBJ1-5): EAGVAQSPRYKIIEKRQSVAFWCNPISGHATLYWYQQILGQGPKLLIQFQNNGVVDDSQLPKDRFSAERLKGVDSTLKIQPAKLEDSAVYLCASSSGQGGDQPQHFGDGTRLSIL.

This chain uses TRBV5-1 with TRBJ1-1, with D tentatively TRBD1 (5 bases). CDR1 is SGHRS, CDR2 YFSETQ, per germline. This CDR3 has 15 amino acids. Trimming stripped 2 bases from V and 4 bases from J, with 15 bases between. CDR3 amino acids: CASSLDRGRGTEAFF. In DNA form, the CDR3 reads TGCGCCAGCAGCTTAGATCGAGGGAGGGGCACTGAAGCTTTCTTT.

The J gene is TRBJ2-7, the V gene TRBV29-1; no firm D call. Germline lookup yields CDR1 SQVTM and CDR2 ANQGSEA. The CDR3 spans 12 residues. V was cut by 2 bases and J by 2 bases, with 7 bases left in between. The CDR3 DNA follows: TGCAGCGTTGAATCTAATACCTACGAGCAGTACTTC. This gives the protein CSVESNTYEQYF.

The chain carries TRBV24-1 and TRBJ2-3; TRBD1 aligns across 7 bases. The CDR3 extends over 13 amino acids. V lost 4 bases, J lost 4 bases, and 1 base stayed unmatched. Germline V gene data show CDR1 as KGHDR and CDR2 as SFDVKD. The CDR3 reads CATSDTGADTQYF. The CDR3 DNA reads TGTGCCACCAGTGACACAGGGGCAGATACGCAGTATTTT.

Points on this clone: An end of the junction does not agree with germline; a read error may underlie this. The chain recombines TRBV7-2 with TRBJ1-1; 8 bases agree with TRBD1. The CDR3 loop spans 15 amino acids. Germline V CDR1 and CDR2: SGHTA, FQGNSA. The CDR3 bases are TGTGCCAGCAGCCCTGGACAGGGATTGAAAACTGAAGCTTTCTTT. This translates into CASSPGQGLKTEAFF.

The rearrangement links TRBV7-2 to TRBJ1-3; 9 bases agree with TRBD1. The CDR3 consists of 16 residues. The germline V gene encodes CDR1 SGHTA and CDR2 FQGNSA. V trimming: 5 bases; J trimming: 0 bases; junction bases outside the gene matches: 5. For the CDR3, the DNA is TGTGCCAGCAGCATTGGGACAGGGAACTCTGGAAACACCATATATTTT. Its translation: CASSIGTGNSGNTIYF.

The V call is TRBV6-5, the J call TRBJ2-7; D unresolved. V lost 6 bases and J 0 bases, leaving 12 bases between the germline ends. The CDR3 spans 14 residues. Germline V gene data show CDR1 as MNHEY and CDR2 as SVGAGI. The CDR3 region is CASRASASSYEQYF. The CDR3 coding sequence is TGTGCCAGCAGGGCTTCGGCTAGCTCCTACGAGCAGTACTTC.